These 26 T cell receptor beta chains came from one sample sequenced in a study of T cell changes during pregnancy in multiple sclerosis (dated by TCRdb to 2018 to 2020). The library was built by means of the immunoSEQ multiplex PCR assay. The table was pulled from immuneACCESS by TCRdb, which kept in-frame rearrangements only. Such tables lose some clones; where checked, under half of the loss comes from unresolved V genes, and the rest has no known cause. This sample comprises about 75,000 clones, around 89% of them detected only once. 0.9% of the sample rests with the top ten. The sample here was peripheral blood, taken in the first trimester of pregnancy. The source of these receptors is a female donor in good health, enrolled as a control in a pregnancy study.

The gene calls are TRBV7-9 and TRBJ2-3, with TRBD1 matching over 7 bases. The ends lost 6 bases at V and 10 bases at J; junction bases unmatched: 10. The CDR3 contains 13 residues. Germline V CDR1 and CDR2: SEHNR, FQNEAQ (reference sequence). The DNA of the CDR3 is TGTGCCAGCAGTTCACAGGGACAGTGGCCGCAGTATTTT. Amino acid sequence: CASSSQGQWPQYF. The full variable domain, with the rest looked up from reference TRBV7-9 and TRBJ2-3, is DTGVSQNPRHKITKRGQNVTFRCDPISEHNRLYWYRQTLGQGPEFLTYFQNEAQLEKSRLLSDRFSAERPKGSFSTLEIQRTEQGDSAMYLCASSSQGQWPQYFGPGTRLTVL.

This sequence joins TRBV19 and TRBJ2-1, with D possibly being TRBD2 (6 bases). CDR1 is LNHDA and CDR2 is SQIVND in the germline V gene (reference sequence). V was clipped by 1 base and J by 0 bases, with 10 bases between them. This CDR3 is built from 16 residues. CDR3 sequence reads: CASSIGLASSYNEQFF. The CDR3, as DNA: TGTGCCAGTAGTATAGGGCTAGCGAGCTCCTACAATGAGCAGTTCTTC.

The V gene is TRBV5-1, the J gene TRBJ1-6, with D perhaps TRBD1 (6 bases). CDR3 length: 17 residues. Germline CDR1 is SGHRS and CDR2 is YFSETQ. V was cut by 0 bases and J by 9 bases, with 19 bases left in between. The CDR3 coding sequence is TGCGCCAGCAGCTTGGCCCTGGACAGATCCCCCACTTCACCCCTCCACTTT. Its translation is CASSLALDRSPTSPLHF.

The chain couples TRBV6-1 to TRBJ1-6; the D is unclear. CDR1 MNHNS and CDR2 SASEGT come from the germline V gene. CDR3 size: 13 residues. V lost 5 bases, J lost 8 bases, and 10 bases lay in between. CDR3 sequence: CASSPRIDSPLHF. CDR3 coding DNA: TGTGCCAGCAGTCCCCGTATCGATTCACCCCTCCACTTT.

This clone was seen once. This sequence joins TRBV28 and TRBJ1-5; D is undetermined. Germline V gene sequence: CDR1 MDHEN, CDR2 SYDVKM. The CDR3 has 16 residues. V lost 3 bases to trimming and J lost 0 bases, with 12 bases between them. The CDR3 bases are TGTGCCAGCAGTTTGTGGGCAGCCGATAGCAATCAGCCCCAGCATTTT. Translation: CASSLWAADSNQPQHF.

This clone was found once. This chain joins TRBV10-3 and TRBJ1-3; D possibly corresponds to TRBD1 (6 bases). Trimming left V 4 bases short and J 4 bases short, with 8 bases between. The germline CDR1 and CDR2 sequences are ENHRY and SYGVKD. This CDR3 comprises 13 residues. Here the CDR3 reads CAISGDKGNTIYF. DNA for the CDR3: TGTGCCATCAGTGGGGACAAAGGAAACACCATATATTTT.

The CDR3 nucleotides are TGTGCCTGGAGCGCTTCGACATATGGCTACACCTTC. Residues: CAWSASTYGYTF. The V and J genes are TRBV30 and TRBJ1-2; D remains ambiguous. The germline V and J ends were trimmed by 3 bases and 5 bases, with 10 bases remaining between them. CDR1 is GTSNPN and CDR2 is SVGIG in the germline V gene (reference sequence). This CDR3 comprises 12 residues.

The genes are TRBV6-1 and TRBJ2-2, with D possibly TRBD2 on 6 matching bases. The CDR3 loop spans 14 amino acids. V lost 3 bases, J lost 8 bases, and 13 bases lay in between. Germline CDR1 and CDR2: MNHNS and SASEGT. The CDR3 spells CASSDYGGGGELFF. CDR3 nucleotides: TGTGCCAGCAGTGATTACGGGGGTGGAGGGGAGCTGTTTTTT.

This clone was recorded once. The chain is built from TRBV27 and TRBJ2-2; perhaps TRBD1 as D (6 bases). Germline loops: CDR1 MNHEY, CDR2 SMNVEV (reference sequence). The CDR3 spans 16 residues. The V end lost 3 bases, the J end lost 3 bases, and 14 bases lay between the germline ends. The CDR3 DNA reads TGTGCCAGCAGTTTCCCCAGGGGTCGGGACACCGGGGAGCTGTTTTTT. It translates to CASSFPRGRDTGELFF.

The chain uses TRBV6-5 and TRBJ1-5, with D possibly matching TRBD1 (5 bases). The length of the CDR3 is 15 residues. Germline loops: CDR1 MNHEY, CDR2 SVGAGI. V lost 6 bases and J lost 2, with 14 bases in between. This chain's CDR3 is CASSPTQGRNQPQHF. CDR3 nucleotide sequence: TGTGCCAGCAGCCCTACTCAGGGCCGCAATCAGCCCCAGCATTTT.

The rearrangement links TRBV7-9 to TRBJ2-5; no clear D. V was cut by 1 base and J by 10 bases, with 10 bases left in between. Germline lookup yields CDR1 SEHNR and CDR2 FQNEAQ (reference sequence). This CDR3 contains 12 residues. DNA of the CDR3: TGTGCCAGCAGCTTAGAATCTAGACGCCAGTACTTC. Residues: CASSLESRRQYF.

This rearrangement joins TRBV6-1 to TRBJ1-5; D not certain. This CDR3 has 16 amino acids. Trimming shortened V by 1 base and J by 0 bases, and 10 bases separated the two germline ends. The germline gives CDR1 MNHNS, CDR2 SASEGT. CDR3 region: CASSEGTADSNQPQHF. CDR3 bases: TGTGCCAGCAGTGAAGGAACAGCCGATAGCAATCAGCCCCAGCATTTT.

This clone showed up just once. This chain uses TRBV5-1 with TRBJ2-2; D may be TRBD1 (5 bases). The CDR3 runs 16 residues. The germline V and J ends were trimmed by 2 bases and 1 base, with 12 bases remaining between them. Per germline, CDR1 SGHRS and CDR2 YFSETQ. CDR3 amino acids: CASSFGPGQNTGELFF. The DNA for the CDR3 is TGCGCCAGCAGCTTTGGTCCAGGACAGAACACCGGGGAGCTGTTTTTT.

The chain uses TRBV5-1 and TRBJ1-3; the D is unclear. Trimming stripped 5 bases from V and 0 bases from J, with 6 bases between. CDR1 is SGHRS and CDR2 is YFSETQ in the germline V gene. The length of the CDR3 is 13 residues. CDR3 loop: CASSGSSGNTIYF. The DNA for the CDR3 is TGCGCCAGCAGTGGCAGCTCTGGAAACACCATATATTTT.

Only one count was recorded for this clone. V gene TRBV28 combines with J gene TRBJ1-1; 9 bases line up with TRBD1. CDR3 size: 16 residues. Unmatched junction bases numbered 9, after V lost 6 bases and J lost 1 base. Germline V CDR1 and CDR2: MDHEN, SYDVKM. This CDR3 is CASRLTGGMGNTEAFF. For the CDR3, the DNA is TGTGCCAGCAGGTTAACAGGGGGCATGGGGAACACTGAAGCTTTCTTT.

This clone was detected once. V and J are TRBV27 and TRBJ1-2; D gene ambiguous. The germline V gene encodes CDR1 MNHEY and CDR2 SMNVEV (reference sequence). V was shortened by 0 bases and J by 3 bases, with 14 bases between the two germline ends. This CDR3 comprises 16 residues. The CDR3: CASSLSRVTAYYGYTF. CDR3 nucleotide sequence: TGTGCCAGCAGTTTATCCCGCGTTACAGCCTACTATGGCTACACCTTC.

CDR3 sequence: CASSSGLGGNTGELFF. The CDR3 DNA reads TGTGCCAGCAGCTCGGGACTAGGGGGAAACACCGGGGAGCTGTTTTTT. The chain joins TRBV7-8 to TRBJ2-2, with 8 bases fitting TRBD2. Unmatched junction bases numbered 6, after V lost 4 bases and J lost 2 bases. This CDR3 contains 16 residues. Germline CDR1 is SGHVS and CDR2 is FQNEAQ.

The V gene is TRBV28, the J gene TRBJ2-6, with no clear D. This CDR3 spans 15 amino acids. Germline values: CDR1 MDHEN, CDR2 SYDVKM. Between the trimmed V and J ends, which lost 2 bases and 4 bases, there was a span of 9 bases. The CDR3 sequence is CASSLAASGANVLTF. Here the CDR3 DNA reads TGTGCCAGCAGTTTAGCGGCATCGGGGGCCAACGTCCTGACTTTC.

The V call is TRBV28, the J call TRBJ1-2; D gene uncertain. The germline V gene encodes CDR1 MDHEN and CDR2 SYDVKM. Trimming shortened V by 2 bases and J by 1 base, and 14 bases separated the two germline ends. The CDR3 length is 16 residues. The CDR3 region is CASSLPGSGDNYGYTF. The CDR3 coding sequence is TGTGCCAGCAGTTTACCGGGGTCCGGAGATAACTATGGCTACACCTTC.

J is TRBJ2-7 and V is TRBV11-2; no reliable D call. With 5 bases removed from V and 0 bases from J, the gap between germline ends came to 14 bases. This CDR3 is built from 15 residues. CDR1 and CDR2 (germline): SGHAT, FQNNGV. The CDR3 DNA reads TGTGCCAGCAGCCCCCCCGGGTCGACCTCCTACGAGCAGTACTTC. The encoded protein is CASSPPGSTSYEQYF. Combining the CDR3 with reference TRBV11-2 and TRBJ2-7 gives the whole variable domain EAGVAQSPRYKIIEKRQSVAFWCNPISGHATLYWYQQILGQGPKLLIQFQNNGVVDDSQLPKDRFSAERLKGVDSTLKIQPAKLEDSAVYLCASSPPGSTSYEQYFGPGTRLTVT.

CDR3 protein: CASSYETGGTGELFF. CDR3 DNA sequence: TGTGCCAGCAGTTACGAGACAGGGGGCACCGGGGAGCTGTTTTTT. This sequence joins TRBV6-5 and TRBJ2-2, with TRBD1 matching 9 bases. V was clipped by 2 bases and J by 4 bases; unmatched bases: 2. This CDR3 region has 15 residues. The germline CDR1 and CDR2 sequences are MNHEY and SVGAGI.

The CDR3: CASSPGTSGRGYEQYF. CDR3 sequence (DNA): TGCGCCAGCAGCCCTGGGACTAGCGGGAGAGGTTACGAGCAGTACTTC. The chain joins TRBV5-1 to TRBJ2-7, with 14 bases aligning to TRBD2. The CDR3 is 16 residues long. Germline lookup yields CDR1 SGHRS and CDR2 YFSETQ. Germline trimming cut 4 bases from V and 4 bases from J; bases unmatched to any gene: 7.

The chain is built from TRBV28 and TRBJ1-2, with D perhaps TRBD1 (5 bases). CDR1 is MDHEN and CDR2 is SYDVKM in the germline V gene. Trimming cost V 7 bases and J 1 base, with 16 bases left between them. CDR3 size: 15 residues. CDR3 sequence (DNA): TGTGCCAGCAAAGGATTCGGGGGGAGTAACTATGGCTACACCTTC. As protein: CASKGFGGSNYGYTF.

Written as DNA, the CDR3 is TGTGCCAGCAGCTTAGATCATGGGACAGGGGGCTACTATGGCTACACCTTC. This codes for CASSLDHGTGGYYGYTF. The chain is built from TRBV11-2 and TRBJ1-2; 12 nucleotides align to TRBD1. V lost 0 bases, J lost 3 bases, and 5 bases stayed unmatched. The CDR3 is 17 amino acids. The germline gives CDR1 SGHAT, CDR2 FQNNGV.

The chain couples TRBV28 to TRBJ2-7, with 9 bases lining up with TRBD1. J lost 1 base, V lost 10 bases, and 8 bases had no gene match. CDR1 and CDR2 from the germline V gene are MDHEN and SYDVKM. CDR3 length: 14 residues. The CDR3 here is CATQTGQGSYEQYF. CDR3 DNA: TGTGCCACCCAAACGGGACAGGGATCCTACGAGCAGTACTTC.

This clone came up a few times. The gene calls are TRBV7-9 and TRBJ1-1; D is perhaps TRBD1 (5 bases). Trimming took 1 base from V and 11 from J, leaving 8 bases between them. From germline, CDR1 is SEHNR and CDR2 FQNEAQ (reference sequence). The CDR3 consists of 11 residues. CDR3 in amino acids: CASSLVPGAFF. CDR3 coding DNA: TGTGCCAGCAGCTTAGTGCCAGGGGCTTTCTTT.